The T cell receptor (beta chain) under discussion was sequenced for a study of shared clonotypes between healthy human individuals. Study as a whole: A couple of women and a few men aged 18 to 49 served as donors.

V was clipped by 3 bases and J by 7 bases; unmatched bases: 11. The CDR3 covers 15 residues. Germline CDR1 reads SEHNR; CDR2 reads FQNEAQ (reference sequence). Here immunoSEQ multiplex PCR was the method, and the copy in TCRdb shows in-frame clones only, minus some. The repertoire holds hundreds of thousands of clones, with roughly 95% as singletons. Naive CD8 cells were CD45RO-negative, positively selected for CCR7, excluding terminally differentiated effector memory CD45RA+ cells. Whole-study findings and limits: Roughly 4.7% was the fraction of naive CD4 clonotypes found shared across four donors.

For this clone: No antigen is known for it.

The sequence came from a woman in her thirties in good health. Sequenced: naive CD8+ T cells sorted from blood. This rearrangement joins TRBV7-9 to TRBJ1-2, with 7 bases fitting TRBD1. CDR3 in amino acids: CASSFSTTGSAGYTF. The CDR3 DNA reads TGTGCCAGCAGCTTTAGTACGACAGGGTCAGCTGGCTACACCTTC.